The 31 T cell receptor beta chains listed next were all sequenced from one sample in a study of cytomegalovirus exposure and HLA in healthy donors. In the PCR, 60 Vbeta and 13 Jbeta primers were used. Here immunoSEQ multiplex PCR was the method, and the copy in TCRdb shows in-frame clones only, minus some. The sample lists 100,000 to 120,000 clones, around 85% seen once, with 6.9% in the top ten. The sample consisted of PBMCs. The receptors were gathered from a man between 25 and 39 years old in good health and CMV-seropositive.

This CDR3 reads CAWSGSSSYEQYF. The CDR3 DNA reads TGTGCCTGGTCGGGATCCAGCTCCTACGAGCAGTACTTC. The chain joins TRBV30 to TRBJ2-7; D is possibly TRBD2 (5 bases). CDR3 size: 13 residues. Trimming removed 5 bases from V and 0 bases from J, with 11 bases in between. Per the germline V gene, CDR1 is GTSNPN and CDR2 is SVGIG (reference sequence).

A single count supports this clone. CDR3 coding DNA: TGTGCCAGCAGGTCAGACAGCGTCTCCTACGAGCAGTACTTC. The encoded protein is CASRSDSVSYEQYF. The chain is built from TRBV2 and TRBJ2-7; D perhaps matches TRBD1 (5 bases). CDR1 and CDR2 (germline): SNHLY, FYNNEI. V lost 6 bases and J lost 0, with 12 bases in between. This CDR3 is 14 amino acids long.

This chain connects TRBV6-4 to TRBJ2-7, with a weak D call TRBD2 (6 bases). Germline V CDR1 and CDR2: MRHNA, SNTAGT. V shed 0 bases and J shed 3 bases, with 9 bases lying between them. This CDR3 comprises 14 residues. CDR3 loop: CASSDSTGVYEQYF. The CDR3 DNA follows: TGTGCCAGCAGTGACTCGACGGGGGTCTACGAGCAGTACTTC.

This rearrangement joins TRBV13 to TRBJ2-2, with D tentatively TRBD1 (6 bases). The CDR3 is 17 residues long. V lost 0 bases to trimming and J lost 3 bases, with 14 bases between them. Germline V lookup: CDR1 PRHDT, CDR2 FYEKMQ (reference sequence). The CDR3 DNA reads TGTGCCAGCAGCTTAGGCTGGGGGACACATCACACCGGGGAGCTGTTTTTT. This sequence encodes CASSLGWGTHHTGELFF.

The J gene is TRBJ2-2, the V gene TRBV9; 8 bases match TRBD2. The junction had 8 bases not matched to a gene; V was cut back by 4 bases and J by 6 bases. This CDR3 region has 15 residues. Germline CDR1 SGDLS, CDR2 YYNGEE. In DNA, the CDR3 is TGTGCCAGCAGCTCGGGACTAGTAGGCGCCGGGGAGCTGTTTTTT. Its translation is CASSSGLVGAGELFF. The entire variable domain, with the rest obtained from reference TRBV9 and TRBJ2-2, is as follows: DSGVTQTPKHLITATGQRVTLRCSPRSGDLSVYWYQQSLDQGLQFLIQYYNGEERAKGNILERFSAQQFPDLHSELNLSSLELGDSALYFCASSSGLVGAGELFFGEGSRLTVL.

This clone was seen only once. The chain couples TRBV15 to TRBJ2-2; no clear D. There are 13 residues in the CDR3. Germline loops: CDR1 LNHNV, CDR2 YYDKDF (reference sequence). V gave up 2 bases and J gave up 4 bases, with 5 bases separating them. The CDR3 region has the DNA TGTGCCACCAGCAGATCCTTCACCGGGGAGCTGTTTTTT. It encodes CATSRSFTGELFF.

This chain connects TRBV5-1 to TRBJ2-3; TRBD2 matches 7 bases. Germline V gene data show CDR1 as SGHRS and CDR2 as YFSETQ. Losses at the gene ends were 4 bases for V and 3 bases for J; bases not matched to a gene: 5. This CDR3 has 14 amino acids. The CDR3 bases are TGCGCCAGCAGCGTGGGGGGGGTAACAGATACGCAGTATTTT. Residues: CASSVGGVTDTQYF. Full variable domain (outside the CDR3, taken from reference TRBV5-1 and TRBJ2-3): KAGVTQTPRYLIKTRGQQVTLSCSPISGHRSVSWYQQTPGQGLQFLFEYFSETQRNKGNFPGRFSGRQFSNSRSEMNVSTLELGDSALYLCASSVGGVTDTQYFGPGTRLTVL.

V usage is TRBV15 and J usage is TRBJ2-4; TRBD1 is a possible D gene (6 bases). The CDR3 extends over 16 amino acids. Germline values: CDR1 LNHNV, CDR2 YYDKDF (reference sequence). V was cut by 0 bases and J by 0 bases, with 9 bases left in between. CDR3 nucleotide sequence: TGTGCCACCAGCAGAGAAAGGGGGACAGCCAAAAACATTCAGTACTTC. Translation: CATSRERGTAKNIQYF.

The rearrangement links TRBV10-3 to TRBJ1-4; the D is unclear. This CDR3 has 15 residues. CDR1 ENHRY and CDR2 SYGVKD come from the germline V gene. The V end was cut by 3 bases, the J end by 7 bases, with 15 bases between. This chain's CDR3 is CAISESVGRLEKLFF. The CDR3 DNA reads TGTGCCATCAGTGAATCCGTGGGGAGGCTTGAAAAACTGTTTTTT.

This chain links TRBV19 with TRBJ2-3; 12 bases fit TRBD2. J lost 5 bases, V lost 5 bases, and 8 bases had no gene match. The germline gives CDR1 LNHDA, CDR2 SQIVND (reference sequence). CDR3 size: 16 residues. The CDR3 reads CASSASLLAGGDTQYF. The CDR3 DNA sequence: TGTGCCAGTAGTGCCTCATTACTAGCGGGGGGAGATACGCAGTATTTT.

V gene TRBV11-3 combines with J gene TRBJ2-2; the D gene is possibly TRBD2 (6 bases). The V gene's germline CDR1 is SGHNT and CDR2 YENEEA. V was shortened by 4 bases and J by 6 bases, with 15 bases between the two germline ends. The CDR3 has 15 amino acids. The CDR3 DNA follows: TGTGCCAGCAGCTCCGCCGGGACTTCCTCCGGGGAGCTGTTTTTT. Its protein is CASSSAGTSSGELFF.

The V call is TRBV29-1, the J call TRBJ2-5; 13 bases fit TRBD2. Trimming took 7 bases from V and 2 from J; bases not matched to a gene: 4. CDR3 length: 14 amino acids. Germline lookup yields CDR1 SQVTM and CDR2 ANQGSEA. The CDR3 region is CSGEGLAGQETQYF. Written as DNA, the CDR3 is TGCAGCGGCGAGGGACTAGCGGGGCAAGAGACCCAGTACTTC.

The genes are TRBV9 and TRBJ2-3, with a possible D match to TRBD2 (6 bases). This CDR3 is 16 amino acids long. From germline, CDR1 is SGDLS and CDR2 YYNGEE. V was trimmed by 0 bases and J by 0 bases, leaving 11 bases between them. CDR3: CASSVGNGGSTDTQYF. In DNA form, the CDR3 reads TGTGCCAGCAGCGTAGGTAACGGGGGAAGCACAGATACGCAGTATTTT.

The CDR3 coding sequence is TGTGCCAGCAGTCCCGGGGGTGGTACTGAAGCTTTCTTT. It specifies CASSPGGGTEAFF. The chain recombines TRBV6-6 with TRBJ1-1; D may be TRBD1 (5 bases). CDR3 length: 13 residues. The germline V and J ends were trimmed by 5 bases and 5 bases, with 12 bases remaining between them. Germline CDR1 reads MNHNY; CDR2 reads SVGAGI (reference sequence).

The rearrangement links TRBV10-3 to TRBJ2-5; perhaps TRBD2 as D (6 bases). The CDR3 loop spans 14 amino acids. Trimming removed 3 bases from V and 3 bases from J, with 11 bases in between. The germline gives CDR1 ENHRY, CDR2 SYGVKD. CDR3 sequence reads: CAISDLARKETQYF. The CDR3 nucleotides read TGTGCCATCAGTGATCTAGCGCGGAAAGAGACCCAGTACTTC.

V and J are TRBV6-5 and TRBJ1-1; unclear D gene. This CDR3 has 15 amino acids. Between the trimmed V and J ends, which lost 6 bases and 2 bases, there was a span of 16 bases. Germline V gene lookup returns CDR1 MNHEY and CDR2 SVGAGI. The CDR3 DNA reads TGTGCCAGCAGCCCCCGGTCCCGCGATAACACTGAAGCTTTCTTT. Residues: CASSPRSRDNTEAFF.

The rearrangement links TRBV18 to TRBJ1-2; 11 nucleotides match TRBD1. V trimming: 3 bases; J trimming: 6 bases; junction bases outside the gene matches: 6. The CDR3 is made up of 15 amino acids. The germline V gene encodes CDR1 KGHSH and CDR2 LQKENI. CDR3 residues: CASSPRDRGVNGYTF. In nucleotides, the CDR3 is TGTGCCAGCTCACCGAGGGACAGGGGGGTAAATGGCTACACCTTC.

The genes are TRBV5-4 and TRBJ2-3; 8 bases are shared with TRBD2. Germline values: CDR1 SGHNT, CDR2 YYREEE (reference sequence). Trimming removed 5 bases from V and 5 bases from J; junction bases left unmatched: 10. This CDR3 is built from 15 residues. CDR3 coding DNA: TGTGCCAGCAGGGGGGGCGGGGGGCAGGGAGATACGCAGTATTTT. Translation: CASRGGGGQGDTQYF.

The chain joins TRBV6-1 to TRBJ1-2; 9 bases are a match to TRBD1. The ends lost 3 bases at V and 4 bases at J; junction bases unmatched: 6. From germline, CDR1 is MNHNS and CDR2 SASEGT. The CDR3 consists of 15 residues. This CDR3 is CASSDPGQGTYGYTF. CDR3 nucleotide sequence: TGTGCCAGCAGTGACCCGGGACAGGGAACCTATGGCTACACCTTC.

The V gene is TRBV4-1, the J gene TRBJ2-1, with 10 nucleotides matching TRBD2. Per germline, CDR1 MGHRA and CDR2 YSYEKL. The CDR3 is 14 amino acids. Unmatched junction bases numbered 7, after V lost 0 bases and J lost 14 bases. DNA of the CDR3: TGCGCCAGCAGCCAAGAACCACTAGCGGGGCCAAAGTTCTTC. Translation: CASSQEPLAGPKFF.

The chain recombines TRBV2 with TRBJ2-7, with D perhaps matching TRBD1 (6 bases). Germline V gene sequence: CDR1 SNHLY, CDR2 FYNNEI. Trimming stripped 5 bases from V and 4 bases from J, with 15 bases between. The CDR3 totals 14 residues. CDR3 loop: CASSPMTGRYEQYF. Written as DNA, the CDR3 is TGTGCCAGCAGTCCGATGACAGGTCGGTACGAGCAGTACTTC.

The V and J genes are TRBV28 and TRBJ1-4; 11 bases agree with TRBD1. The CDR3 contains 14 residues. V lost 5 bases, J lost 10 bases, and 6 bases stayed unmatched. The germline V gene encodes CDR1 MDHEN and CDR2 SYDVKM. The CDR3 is CASSDGTGGGKLFF. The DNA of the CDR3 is TGTGCCAGCAGTGACGGGACAGGGGGGGGAAAACTGTTTTTT.

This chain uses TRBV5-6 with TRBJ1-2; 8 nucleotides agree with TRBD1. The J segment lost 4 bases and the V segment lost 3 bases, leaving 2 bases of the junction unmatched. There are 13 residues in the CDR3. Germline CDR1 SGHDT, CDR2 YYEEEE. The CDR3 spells CASSSTGGYGYTF. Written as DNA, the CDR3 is TGTGCCAGCAGCTCCACAGGGGGCTATGGCTACACCTTC.

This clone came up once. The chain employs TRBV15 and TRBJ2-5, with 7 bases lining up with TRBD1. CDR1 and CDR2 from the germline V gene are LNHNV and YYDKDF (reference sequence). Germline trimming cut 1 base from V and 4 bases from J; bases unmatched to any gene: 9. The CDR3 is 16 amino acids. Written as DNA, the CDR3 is TGTGCCACCAGCAGAGGTACACAGGGGCTTGGAGAGACCCAGTACTTC. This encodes CATSRGTQGLGETQYF.

The CDR3 loop reads CASSLSGGRLTYEQYF. CDR3 nucleotide sequence: TGTGCCAGCAGTTTATCAGGGGGCAGGTTGACGTACGAGCAGTACTTC. The chain has TRBV28 and TRBJ2-7, with TRBD1 matching 8 bases. This CDR3 is built from 16 residues. V was pared by 1 base and J by 4 bases, with 9 bases of the junction left unmatched. Germline V gene sequence: CDR1 MDHEN, CDR2 SYDVKM.

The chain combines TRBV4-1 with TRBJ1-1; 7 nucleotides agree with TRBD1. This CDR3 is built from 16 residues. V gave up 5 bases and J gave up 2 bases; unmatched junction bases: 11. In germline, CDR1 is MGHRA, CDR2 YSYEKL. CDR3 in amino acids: CASSRDPGQRNTEAFF. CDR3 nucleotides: TGCGCCAGCAGCAGGGATCCGGGACAGAGAAACACTGAAGCTTTCTTT.

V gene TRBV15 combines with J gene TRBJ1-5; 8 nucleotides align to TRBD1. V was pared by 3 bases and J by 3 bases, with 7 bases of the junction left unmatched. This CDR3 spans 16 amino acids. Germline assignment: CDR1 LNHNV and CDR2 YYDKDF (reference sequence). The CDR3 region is CATSRGTGFINQPQHF. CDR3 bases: TGTGCCACCAGCAGGGGGACAGGCTTTATCAATCAGCCCCAGCATTTT.

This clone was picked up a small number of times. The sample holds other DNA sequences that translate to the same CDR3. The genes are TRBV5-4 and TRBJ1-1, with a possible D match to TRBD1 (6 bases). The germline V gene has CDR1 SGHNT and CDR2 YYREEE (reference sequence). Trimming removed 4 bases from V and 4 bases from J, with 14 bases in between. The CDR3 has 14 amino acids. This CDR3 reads CASSIGRGGTEAFF. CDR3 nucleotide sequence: TGTGCCAGCAGCATTGGCAGGGGTGGCACTGAAGCTTTCTTT.

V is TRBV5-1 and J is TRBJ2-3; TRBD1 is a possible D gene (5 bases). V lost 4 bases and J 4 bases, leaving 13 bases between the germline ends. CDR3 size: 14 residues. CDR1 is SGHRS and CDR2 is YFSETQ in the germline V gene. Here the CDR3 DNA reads TGCGCCAGCAGCCTCCCTGACAGTCCAGATACGCAGTATTTT. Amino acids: CASSLPDSPDTQYF.

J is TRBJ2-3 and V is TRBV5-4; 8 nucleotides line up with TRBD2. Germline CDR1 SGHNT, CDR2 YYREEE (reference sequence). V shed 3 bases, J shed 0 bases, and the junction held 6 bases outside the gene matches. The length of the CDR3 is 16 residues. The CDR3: CASSSIRGGSTDTQYF. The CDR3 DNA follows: TGTGCCAGCAGCTCTATTCGGGGGGGGAGCACAGATACGCAGTATTTT.

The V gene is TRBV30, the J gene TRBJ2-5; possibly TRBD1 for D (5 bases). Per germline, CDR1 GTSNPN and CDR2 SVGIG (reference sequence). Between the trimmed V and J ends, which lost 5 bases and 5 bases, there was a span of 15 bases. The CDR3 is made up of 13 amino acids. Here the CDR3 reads CAWLRIAGETQYF. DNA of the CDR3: TGTGCCTGGCTAAGGATAGCAGGGGAGACCCAGTACTTC.